The rows below give T cell receptor beta chains drawn from one sample of a study of T cell responses to AZD1222 COVID-19 vaccine. Clones were read by immunoSEQ multiplex PCR, and TCRdb kept only the in-frame ones, dropping some. The sample records 95,000 to 150,000 clones, roughly 90% being singletons. The sequenced sample was peripheral blood, obtained on day 0 of AZD1222 vaccination. These receptors were obtained from an adult in good health. CDR3s include the opening cysteine and the closing phenylalanine or tryptophan. Each record gives: D gene, V gene, J gene, clone size, CDR3 DNA, CDR3 protein. A D gene is named only where the DNA matches it firmly. Not every row has a clone size; where given, it reads once, few, many or a size class.

.	TRBV4-1	TRBJ1-1	.	TGCGCCAGCAGCCCCAGTTCAACCATGAACACTGAAGCTTTCTTT	CASSPSSTMNTEAFF
.	TRBV5-1	TRBJ2-1	.	TGCGCCAGCAGCTTGAGGTCTAGCATGGATGAGCAGTTCTTC	CASSLRSSMDEQFF
.	TRBV15	TRBJ2-7	.	TGTGCCACCAGCAGAGATCGAGAACTCTTCTACGAGCAGTACTTC	CATSRDRELFYEQYF
.	TRBV4-1	TRBJ2-7	.	TGCGCCAGCAGCCAATACTCAGAAGTCTCCTACGAGCAGTACTTC	CASSQYSEVSYEQYF
TRBD2	TRBV4-2	TRBJ2-1	once	TGTGCCAGCAGCCAAGAAGGTCGGACTAGCGGGAGGGCCGGGCAGTTCTTC	CASSQEGRTSGRAGQFF
.	TRBV2	TRBJ1-1	.	TGTGCCAGCAATCGCGTCGTCTTCGGCACTGAAGCTTTCTTT	CASNRVVFGTEAFF
TRBD1	TRBV2	TRBJ1-2	.	TGTGCCAGCAGTGACCAAACAGGGGGTAATGGCTACACCTTC	CASSDQTGGNGYTF
.	TRBV6-5	TRBJ1-1	.	TGTGCCAGCAGACCCACGTTTGGGTTCACTGAAGCTTTCTTT	CASRPTFGFTEAFF
.	TRBV5-6	TRBJ1-1	few	TGTGCCAGCAGCTCCACTGGGGGTGTGACTTTCTTT	CASSSTGGVTFF
.	TRBV19	TRBJ1-1	.	TGTGCCAGGGACACGAAACACACTGAAGCTTTCTTT	CARDTKHTEAFF
.	TRBV19	TRBJ2-3	once	TGTGCCAGTAGTATTCAGGGCACAGATACGCAGTATTTT	CASSIQGTDTQYF
TRBD1	TRBV3-1/TRBV3-2	TRBJ2-5	.	TGTGCCAGCAGCCACCCGACAGGGGGCGGGGAGACCCAGTACTTC	CASSHPTGGGETQYF
.	TRBV30	TRBJ1-3	.	TGTGCCTGGGGCAGGGGAAGTACCGGAAACACCATATATTTT	CAWGRGSTGNTIYF
.	TRBV10-3	TRBJ2-5	.	TGTGCCATCAGGCAGGGGTGGGGAGAGACCCAGTACTTC	CAIRQGWGETQYF
TRBD2	TRBV7-3	TRBJ2-7	once	TGTGCCAGCAGCCCCCCGGGACTAGTCTACGAGCAGTACTTC	CASSPPGLVYEQYF
.	TRBV24-1	TRBJ1-6	.	TGTGCCACCAGTGATTTGCAAGGGGGGGGGACACCTAATTCACCCCTCCACTTT	CATSDLQGGGTPNSPLHF
.	TRBV29-1	TRBJ2-7	.	TGCAGCGCTGTCCGCGAGCAGTACTTC	CSAVREQYF
TRBD2	TRBV7-9	TRBJ2-3	.	TGTGCCAGCAGCTTACTTAGCGGGGGGGCCGGAACGCAGTATTTT	CASSLLSGGAGTQYF
.	TRBV7-6	TRBJ1-3	.	TGTGCCAGCAGCTCCCGGACATACCCCGGGACCTCTGGAAACACCATATATTTT	CASSSRTYPGTSGNTIYF
TRBD1	TRBV7-9	TRBJ2-7	few	TGTGCCAGCAGTTCGGACAGGGTAACCTACGAGCAGTACTTC	CASSSDRVTYEQYF
.	TRBV19	TRBJ1-1	.	TGTGCCAGTAGTATAGTTGGGGTAGGGGACCCTGAAGCTTTCTTT	CASSIVGVGDPEAFF
TRBD2	TRBV24-1	TRBJ2-3	.	TGTGCCACCGGCCTAGCGGGAGTCGGAGATACGCAGTATTTT	CATGLAGVGDTQYF
.	TRBV29-1	TRBJ2-7	.	TGCAGCGTCCGTCAGGGGAGCTCCTACGAGCAGTACTTC	CSVRQGSSYEQYF
TRBD2	TRBV7-9	TRBJ2-2	.	TGTGCCAGCCGACCGGGGGGGAACACCGGGGAGCTGTTTTTT	CASRPGGNTGELFF
.	TRBV7-2	TRBJ2-7	.	TGTGCCAGCAGCCTAAAAGCTAGCTCCTACGAGCAGTACTTC	CASSLKASSYEQYF
.	TRBV24-1	TRBJ1-3	.	TGTGCCACCAGTGATACCCTTGGGGGCACCATATATTTT	CATSDTLGGTIYF
.	TRBV5-4	TRBJ1-2	.	TGTGCCAGCAGCTTGGCCCGGGCAGGCGGCCGCGGCTACACCTTC	CASSLARAGGRGYTF
.	TRBV7-9	TRBJ2-7	.	TGTGCCAGCAGCTTAGTTGATGCCTACGAGCAGTACTTC	CASSLVDAYEQYF
.	TRBV6-5	TRBJ2-7	.	TGTGCCAGCAGTTTCGGGATAGCGACCCACTACGAGCAGTACTTC	CASSFGIATHYEQYF
.	TRBV5-6	TRBJ1-6	.	TGTGCCAGCACAAACAGGAGACGGCGACTGAGCTCCTATAATTCACCCCTCCACTTT	CASTNRRRRLSSYNSPLHF